A selection of T cell receptor beta chains follows, all from one sample in a study of neurological immune-mediated disorders. Each CDR3 protein is one row after TCRdb ran MiXCR on the 5' RACE reads. The sample records approximately 48,000 distinct CDR3 sequences, less than 4% being singletons. The sequenced material came from PBMCs. These receptors were obtained from a woman between 45 and 60 years old with multiple sclerosis. The CDR3 runs from the conserved cysteine through the conserved F or W. D genes are given only for firm matches. The listing skips clone size in some rows; elsewhere it reads once, few, many or a size class.

>TRBV20-1|.|many|TRBJ2-3
CSARGSRLERTDTQYF
TGCAGTGCTAGGGGGAGTAGACTAGAACGCACAGATACGCAGTATTTT
>TRBV7-9|TRBD2|many|TRBJ2-5
CASSLEGAGPRRPWTQYF
TGTGCCAGCAGCTTAGAGGGAGCGGGACCCCGACGACCGTGGACCCAGTACTTC
>TRBV10-3|.|many|TRBJ2-7
CAISKQQGSSYEQYF
TGTGCCATCAGCAAACAACAGGGTAGCTCCTACGAGCAGTACTTC
>TRBV20-1|.|many|TRBJ2-5
CSARGAISQDPETQYF
TGCAGTGCTAGAGGAGCGATTTCTCAGGACCCGGAGACCCAGTACTTC
>TRBV12-3/TRBV12-4|.|many|TRBJ1-3
CASTWGGGNTIYF
TGTGCCAGCACCTGGGGAGGTGGAAACACCATATATTTT
>TRBV12-3/TRBV12-4|.|many|TRBJ2-2
CATSTVYPGELFF
TGTGCCACCTCAACCGTCTACCCCGGGGAGCTGTTTTTT
>TRBV5-1|.|many|TRBJ2-6
CASTFGVADSSGANVLTF
TGCGCCAGCACTTTCGGAGTAGCGGACAGCTCTGGGGCCAACGTCCTGACTTTC
>TRBV12-3/TRBV12-4|.|many|TRBJ2-1
CASSPFDEQFF
TGTGCCAGCAGTCCTTTCGATGAGCAGTTCTTC
>TRBV12-3/TRBV12-4|.|many|TRBJ2-3
CASSIRDTQYF
TGTGCCAGCAGTATCAGAGATACGCAGTATTTT
>TRBV7-2|TRBD2|many|TRBJ2-3
CASSPGAGVADTQYF
TGTGCCAGCAGCCCCGGCGCGGGAGTGGCAGATACGCAGTATTTT
>TRBV20-1|TRBD2|many|TRBJ2-1
CSARDVSGLAGGPYNEQFF
TGCAGTGCTAGAGATGTGTCGGGACTAGCGGGGGGGCCGTACAATGAGCAGTTCTTC
>TRBV7-2|TRBD2|many|TRBJ2-7
CASSPSGNSYEQYF
TGTGCCAGCAGCCCAAGCGGGAACTCCTACGAGCAGTACTTC
>TRBV20-1|.|many|TRBJ1-1
CSARGGPDTEAFF
TGCAGTGCTAGAGGGGGGCCGGACACTGAAGCTTTCTTT
>TRBV11-3|.|many|TRBJ2-1
CASSLSRVDEQFF
TGTGCCAGCAGCTTATCCAGGGTGGATGAGCAGTTCTTC
>TRBV7-2|TRBD2|many|TRBJ2-3
CASRAGATQYF
TGTGCCAGCCGAGCGGGAGCCACGCAGTATTTT
>TRBV6-5|TRBD2|many|TRBJ2-7
CASSRLAGGYEQYF
TGTGCCAGCAGTCGACTAGCGGGAGGGTACGAGCAGTACTTC
>TRBV20-1|TRBD2|many|TRBJ2-3
CSARGLPGLAGGSSTDTQYF
TGCAGTGCTAGGGGACTGCCGGGACTAGCGGGGGGTTCTAGCACAGATACGCAGTATTTT
>TRBV6-5|.|many|TRBJ1-1
CASSYSGPGRAFF
TGTGCCAGCAGTTACTCGGGTCCAGGCCGAGCTTTCTTT
>TRBV7-9|TRBD2|many|TRBJ2-7
CASSLGGGGPSYEQYF
TGTGCCAGCAGCTTAGGTGGGGGGGGTCCGTCCTACGAGCAGTACTTC
>TRBV29-1|.|many|TRBJ1-2
CSVEDPGAGAYGYTF
TGCAGCGTTGAAGACCCCGGGGCAGGGGCCTATGGCTACACCTTC
>TRBV12-3/TRBV12-4|.|many|TRBJ1-2
CASSFHGPTYTF
TGTGCCAGCAGTTTCCATGGACCTACCTACACCTTC
>TRBV21-1|.|many|TRBJ1-6
CASSSGGDRTISSYNSPLHF
TGTGCCAGCAGCTCCGGCGGGGACAGGACTATTAGCTCCTATAATTCACCCCTCCACTTT
>TRBV7-2|TRBD1|many|TRBJ1-1
CASSIYRGRGTEAFF
TGTGCCAGCAGCATCTACAGGGGGCGCGGCACTGAAGCTTTCTTT
>TRBV9|TRBD2|.|TRBJ2-1
CASSPKTSSVSGRLDEQFF
TGTGCCAGCAGCCCCAAGACCTCATCGGTGAGCGGGAGACTGGATGAGCAGTTCTTC
>TRBV5-6|.|many|TRBJ2-7
CASSLWALNYEQYF
TGTGCCAGCAGCTTGTGGGCCTTAAACTACGAGCAGTACTTC
>TRBV5-6|TRBD2|many|TRBJ2-7
CASSPGTSGREWYEQYF
TGTGCCAGCAGCCCGGGGACTAGCGGGAGGGAATGGTACGAGCAGTACTTC
>TRBV4-2|TRBD2|many|TRBJ2-1
CASSNPLAGEVGEQFF
TGTGCCAGCAGCAACCCCCTAGCGGGAGAAGTGGGTGAGCAGTTCTTC
>TRBV5-1|.|many|TRBJ2-3
CASSSRDGAGTDTQYF
TGCGCCAGCAGCTCCAGGGACGGGGCCGGCACAGATACGCAGTATTTT